This TCR beta chain was retrieved from a study of cytomegalovirus exposure and HLA in healthy donors (dated by TCRdb to between 2016 and 2019). Background on the whole study: In an earlier analysis of under 750 of the donors, around 290 Gb of sequence data and some 120 million unique TCR beta sequences from roughly 200 million T cells were reported. The study aimed to test whether signatures of past pathogen exposure could be identified by cataloging public T cell receptors. The T cell repertoires of roughly 660 subjects were profiled by immunosequencing and related to cytomegalovirus serostatus. In a later analysis, previously published TCR beta repertoires from about 670 donors were re-analyzed and high-resolution HLA genotyping was added so that TCR occurrence patterns could be studied. Every discovery cohort repertoire had been produced on one sequencing platform. Among the roughly 400 genotyped donors, approximately 82% belonged to the genetic ancestry cluster associated with self-reported Caucasian donors. Approximately 300 gigabases of sequencing data and approximately 91 million unique TCR sequences made up an early release that covered approximately 650 HLA-typed donors. A separate validation cohort of 100 to 150 different subjects was used in addition to the 666-subject first cohort. Because of strong linkage in the cohort, roughly five DR-DQ haplotypes were treated as single units for association and clustering. Rather than using new phenotypic data, the later analysis identified candidate immune exposures from TCR beta sequences and from how often those sequences occurred across donors. HLA typing covered class I and class II loci at four-digit resolution. A later genetic analysis took genome-wide SNP genotypes for about 65% of the 666 donors and used that subset as a discovery cohort. Donor age, sex, ethnicity and CMV serostatus were collected together with the repertoire data. An earlier analysis of approximately 630 of the donors applied high-throughput TCR beta sequencing to assess whether each TCR beta V gene segment acted as functional or pseudogenic. On average, roughly 250,000 unique TCR beta nucleotide sequences were sequenced per donor among 398 genotyped donors of the cohort, with roughly 20% of those sequences being non-productive. Typing coverage differed by locus: A, B, C, DRB1 and DQB1 were typed in roughly 620-640 donors, DQA1 in about 500, DPA1 in 600 to 610, and DPB1 in just under 490. To predict cytomegalovirus infection status, the study brought together high-throughput TCR immunosequencing, statistical association of individual TCRs with disease status, and machine learning. Points the paper makes about the study in general: The study gave a list of 150 to 200 TCR beta chains associated with cytomegalovirus. HLA typing was unavailable for some donors at each locus, so association tests used only the typed subset. Presence/absence analyses assumed roughly uniform sequencing depth across donors, an assumption that may not hold. Correlated functional status among segregating V segments might be attributable to linkage disequilibrium, but an unknown experimental factor could not be ruled out. Because counts were too low, seventeen rarely observed V segments, including chromosome 9 orphons, were excluded from the earlier analysis of 587 of the donors. A group of highly shared sequence variants was considered likely to be a technical artifact of the sequencing pipeline. Immune exposure information for the cohort was limited to CMV serostatus. The 87-base-pair reads could not distinguish some IMGT-functional V segments, including TRBV6-2 and TRBV6-3, so those segments were excluded. A later genetic analysis reported fewer N-insertions in productive TCRs among donors in an Asian-associated ancestry cluster than the roughly 700-donor mean. In both the original and validation cohorts, the classifier was reported to diagnose cytomegalovirus status with high specificity and sensitivity. Three of the identified cytomegalovirus-associated TCR beta chains were confirmed in vitro to be specific for cytomegalovirus antigens. According to a later analysis, TCR association rates differed among HLA loci, with DRB1 alleles showing the most associated TCRs and HLA-C alleles showing the fewest. An earlier analysis of approximately 530 of the donors showed that most TCR beta V segments appeared in productive rearrangements either about 87% or about 30% of the time, which broadly matched IMGT annotations. A later analysis found that most CMV-associated TCR beta chains appeared HLA-restricted, with HLA associations seemingly driven largely by CMV exposure. An association between a missense DCLRE1C variant and V-gene and J-gene trimming of TCR beta chains was found in a later genetic analysis and replicated in an independent cohort. A further reported finding was that TCR beta sequences accurately predicted the HLA-A and HLA-B alleles for most subjects in the first cohort. This cohort had only TCR beta chains sequenced, and the lack of alpha or paired-chain data limited which features could be detected. The authors suggested that the approach could potentially be generalized to other disease states and immunological phenotypes. Most TCR sequences were seen in very few donors, while some public TCRs were found in many individuals. At a false discovery rate of 0.05, a later analysis linked under 20,000 TCR beta sequences to specific HLA alleles. Several of the top co-occurrence clusters appeared to be linked to parvovirus B19, influenza, CMV and Epstein-Barr virus, according to a later analysis. Strong co-occurrence of HLA alleles, especially DR and DQ, made assigning TCR associations to individual alleles difficult. A later analysis found that HLA-associated TCR beta chains were more clonally expanded and had lower generation probabilities than equally common non-associated chains.

Comments on this clone: It lacks a known antigen. No per-base quality is available; no much larger clone lies one base away.

The cysteine opens and the phenylalanine closes a CDR3 of 16 amino acids. The read is trimmed to its CDR3 DNA, 48 bases read in frame from base 1. As encoded in the germline V gene, CDR1 is MDHEN while CDR2 is SYDVKM. Trimming removed 2 bases from V and 7 bases from J; the gene matches leave 13 bases unexplained. The cohort comprised around 690 healthy bone marrow donors. At the time of sampling, every cohort member was nominally healthy, though immune exposures that went unrecorded were likely present. CMV serostatus was recorded as positive for 250 to 300 and negative for about 55% of the roughly 670 cohort members, whereas no CMV serostatus was recorded for the donor in question. Each donor provided a peripheral blood sample, and peripheral blood mononuclear cells were used for TCR beta sequencing. The Qiagen DNeasy Blood Extraction Kit was used to extract genomic DNA from the blood cell samples.

The protocol used for the library was the immunoSEQ multiplex PCR assay. A mixture of 60 forward primers for TCR Vbeta segments and 13 reverse primers for TCR Jbeta segments was used in the multiplex PCR. The CDR3 region of rearranged TCR beta genes was amplified from genomic DNA with a multiplex PCR assay. The Illumina HiSeq System was used to sequence the amplified TCR beta libraries as 87-base-pair reads. In the source study's methods: A later analysis tallied 75 million to 95 million unique TCR beta chains across the approximately 670 repertoires, and about 10 million of those chains were shared by two or more donors. Raw reads were error-corrected and collapsed into unique sequences by a nearest-neighbor algorithm in which closely related sequences were merged to remove PCR and sequencing errors. To assign V, D and J gene segments, CDR3 sequences were aligned to IMGT reference sequences. For a sequence to be retained, a match of at least six nucleotides was required to both a V gene segment and a J gene segment. A rearrangement counted as productive if the CDR3 had no stop codons and remained in frame with V and J, and every other rearrangement counted as non-productive. Following IMGT convention, CDR3 was defined as the stretch from the second conserved V-encoded cysteine to the conserved J-encoded phenylalanine. The earlier analysis of about 500 of the donors excluded sequences that lacked an unambiguous match to a single V gene segment. An earlier analysis of 450 to 650 of the donors called V segments functional above 56.7% productive rearrangements and segregating when the between-donor standard deviation exceeded 5%. A statistical classification framework was built for diagnosing cytomegalovirus status from the catalog of TCR beta chain sequences. In a later analysis, TCR nucleotide sequences were compared against IMGT/GENE-DB human TR gene sequences so that V and J genes could be assigned. The TCRdist pipeline was used in a later analysis to assign CDR3 sequences and most-parsimonious VDJ recombination scenarios. In a later analysis, each TCR beta chain was defined by its CDR3 amino acid sequence together with its V-gene family, and reads lacking a unique V-gene family were excluded. In a later analysis, around 600 highly shared, low-generation-probability nucleotide sequences were removed to address suspected cross-contamination and a sequencing artifact. For each public chain, a later analysis derived a clonal expansion index from normalized ranks of inferred template counts within each repertoire. Generation probabilities in a later analysis came from a VDJ recombination model fitted to out-of-frame rearrangements, and those results were checked against IGoR. Hypergeometric tests were used in a later analysis to score TCR-TCR, TCR-HLA and TCR-CMV co-occurrence, with a repertoire-size bias correction applied to the TCR pairs. A later analysis estimated false discovery rates by permuting HLA or CMV assignments 20 times. In a later analysis, co-occurring TCRs were grouped using DBSCAN, and TCRdist sequence similarity was added for clustering within HLA-allele-positive subsets. For co-occurrence clustering, repertoires with fewer than 30,000 or more than 120,000 public chains were excluded, along with roughly five repertoires with anomalous nucleotide sharing. Entries here come from immuneACCESS through TCRdb and include only in-frame sequences with V and J called. Some clones fail to appear in such tables; in the studies checked, an unresolved V gene covers under half of the shortfall, and the cause of the remainder is unknown. The V and J calls and clone size come from that table; D and trimming were worked out from the DNA. For this sample there are around 130,000 clones; around 69% appear just once. Approximately 2.6% of the sample belongs to the ten largest clones.

The clonotype originates from a human donor in good health. Rearrangement joined TRBV28 to TRBJ2-7, and 8 junctional nucleotides match TRBD2. Sequenced input: PBMCs. The sequenced DNA: TGTGCCAGCAGTTTAGCGGCGGGAGGCGCTACGGGGGAGCAGTACTTC. Its protein product is CASSLAAGGATGEQYF.